Only a few counts were recorded for the clone carrying this TCR beta chain. This entry comes from a study of T cell repertoires in cytomegalovirus infection. Overall study: CMV infection and matching HLA type were both indicated by public TCR beta signatures.

Each CDR3 protein gets one entry after TCRdb re-called the reads with MiXCR. The sample lists roughly 200,000 distinct CDR3 sequences, 8.5% to 10% occurring once. The TCR originated in a human donor in good health (CMV status not recorded). Some clones in this sample may be carry-over from other donors' samples. Sequenced: PBMCs.

CDR3 DNA: TGCAGCGTTGTAAAGGGGGCAGGGCCTACCATTCAGTACTTC. Amino acid sequence: CSVVKGAGPTIQYF. The chain uses TRBV29-1 and TRBJ2-4; 7 positions agree with TRBD1. The trim removed 4 bases at V and 9 bases at J, leaving 12 bases unmatched. Germline values: CDR1 SQVTM, CDR2 ANQGSEA. There are 14 residues in the CDR3.